The clone carrying this TCR beta chain was seen a handful of times. The germline V gene encodes CDR1 MDHEN and CDR2 SYDVKM. CDR3 length: 17 residues. Trimming took 1 base from V and 6 from J; bases not matched to a gene: 5. The data belong to a study of sequential checkpoint blockade in melanoma. Study summary: After both sequences, patients received maintenance nivolumab.

The treatment: randomized to nivolumab then ipilimumab (arm A) or the reverse (arm B). Patients had received no earlier DNA-damaging chemotherapy. TCRdb's copy holds only in-frame clones and misses some; the assay was immunoSEQ multiplex PCR. The data show over 10,000 clones, approximately 60% seen once. Source: CD8+ T cells sorted from blood (inferred from file names), taken from a patient given nivolumab and ipilimumab in sequence. The clonotype was recovered from a human donor with melanoma. The chain couples TRBV28 to TRBJ2-3; TRBD2 matches at 15 bases. Written as DNA, the CDR3 is TGTGCCAGCAGTTTATTAGGGACTAGCGGGGGGATGGATACGCAGTATTTT. Amino acids: CASSLLGTSGGMDTQYF.